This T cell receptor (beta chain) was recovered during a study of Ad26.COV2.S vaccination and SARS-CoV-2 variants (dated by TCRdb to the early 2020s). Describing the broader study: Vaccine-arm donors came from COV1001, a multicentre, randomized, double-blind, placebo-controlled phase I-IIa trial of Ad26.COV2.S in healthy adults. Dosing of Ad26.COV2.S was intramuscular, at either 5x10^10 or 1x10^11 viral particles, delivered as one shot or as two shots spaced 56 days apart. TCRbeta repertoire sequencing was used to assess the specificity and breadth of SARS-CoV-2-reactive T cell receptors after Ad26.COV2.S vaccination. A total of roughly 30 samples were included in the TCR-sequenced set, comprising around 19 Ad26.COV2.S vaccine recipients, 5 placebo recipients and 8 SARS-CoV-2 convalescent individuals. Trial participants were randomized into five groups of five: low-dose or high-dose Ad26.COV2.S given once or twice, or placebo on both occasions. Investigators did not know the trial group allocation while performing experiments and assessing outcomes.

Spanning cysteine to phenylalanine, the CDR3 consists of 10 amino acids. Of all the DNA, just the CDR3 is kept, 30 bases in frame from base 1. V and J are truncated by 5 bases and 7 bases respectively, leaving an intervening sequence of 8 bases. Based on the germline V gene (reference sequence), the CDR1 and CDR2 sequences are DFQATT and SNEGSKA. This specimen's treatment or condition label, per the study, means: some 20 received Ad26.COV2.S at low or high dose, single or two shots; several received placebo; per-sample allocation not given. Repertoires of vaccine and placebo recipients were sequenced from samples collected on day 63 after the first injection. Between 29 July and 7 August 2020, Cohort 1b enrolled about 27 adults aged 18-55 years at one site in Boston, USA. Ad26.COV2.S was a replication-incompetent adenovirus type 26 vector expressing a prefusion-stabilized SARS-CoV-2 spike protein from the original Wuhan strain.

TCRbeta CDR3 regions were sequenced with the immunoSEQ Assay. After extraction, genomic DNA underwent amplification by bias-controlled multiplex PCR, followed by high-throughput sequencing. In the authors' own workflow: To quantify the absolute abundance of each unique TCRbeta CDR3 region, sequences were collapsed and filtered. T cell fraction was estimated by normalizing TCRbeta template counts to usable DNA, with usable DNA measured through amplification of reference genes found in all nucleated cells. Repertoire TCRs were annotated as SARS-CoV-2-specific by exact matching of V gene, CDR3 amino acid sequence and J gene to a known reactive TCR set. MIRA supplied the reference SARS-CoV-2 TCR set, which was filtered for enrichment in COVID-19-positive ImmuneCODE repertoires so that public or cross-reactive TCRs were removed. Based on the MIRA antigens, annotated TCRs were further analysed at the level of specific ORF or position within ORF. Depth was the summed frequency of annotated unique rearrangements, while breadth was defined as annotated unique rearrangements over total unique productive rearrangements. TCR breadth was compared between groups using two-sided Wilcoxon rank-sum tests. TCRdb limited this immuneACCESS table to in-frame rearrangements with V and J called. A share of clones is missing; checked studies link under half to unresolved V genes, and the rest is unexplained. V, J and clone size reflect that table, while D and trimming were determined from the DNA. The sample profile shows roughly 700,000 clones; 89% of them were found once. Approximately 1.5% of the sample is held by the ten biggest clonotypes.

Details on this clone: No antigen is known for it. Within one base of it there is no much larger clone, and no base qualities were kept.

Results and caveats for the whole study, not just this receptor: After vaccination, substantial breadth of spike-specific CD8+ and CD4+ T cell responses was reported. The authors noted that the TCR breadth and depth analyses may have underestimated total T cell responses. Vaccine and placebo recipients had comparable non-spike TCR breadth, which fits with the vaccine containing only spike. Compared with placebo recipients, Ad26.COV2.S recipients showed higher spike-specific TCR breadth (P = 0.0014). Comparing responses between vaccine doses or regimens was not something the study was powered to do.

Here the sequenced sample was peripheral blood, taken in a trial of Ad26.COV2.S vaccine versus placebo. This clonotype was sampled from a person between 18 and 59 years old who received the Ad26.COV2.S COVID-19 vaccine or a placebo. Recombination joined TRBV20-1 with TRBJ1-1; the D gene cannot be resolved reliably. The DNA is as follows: TGCAGTGCTTCCGGGCGTGAAGCTTTCTTT. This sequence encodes CSASGREAFF.